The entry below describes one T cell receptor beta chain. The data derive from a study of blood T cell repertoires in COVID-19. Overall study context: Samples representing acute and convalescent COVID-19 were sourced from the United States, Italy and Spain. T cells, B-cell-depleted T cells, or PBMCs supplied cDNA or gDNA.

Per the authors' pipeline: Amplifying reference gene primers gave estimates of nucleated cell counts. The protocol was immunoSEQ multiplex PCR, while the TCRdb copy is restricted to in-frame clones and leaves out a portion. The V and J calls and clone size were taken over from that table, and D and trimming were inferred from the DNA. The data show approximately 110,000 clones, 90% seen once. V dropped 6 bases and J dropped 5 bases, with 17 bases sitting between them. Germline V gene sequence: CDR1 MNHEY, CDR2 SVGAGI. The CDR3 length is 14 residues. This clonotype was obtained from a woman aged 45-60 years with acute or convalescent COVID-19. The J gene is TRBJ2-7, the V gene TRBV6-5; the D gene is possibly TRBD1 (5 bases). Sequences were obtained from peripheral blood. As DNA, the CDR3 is TGTGCCAGCAGCCGCAGGGAAATGGTCGACGAGCAGTACTTC. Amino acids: CASSRREMVDEQYF.